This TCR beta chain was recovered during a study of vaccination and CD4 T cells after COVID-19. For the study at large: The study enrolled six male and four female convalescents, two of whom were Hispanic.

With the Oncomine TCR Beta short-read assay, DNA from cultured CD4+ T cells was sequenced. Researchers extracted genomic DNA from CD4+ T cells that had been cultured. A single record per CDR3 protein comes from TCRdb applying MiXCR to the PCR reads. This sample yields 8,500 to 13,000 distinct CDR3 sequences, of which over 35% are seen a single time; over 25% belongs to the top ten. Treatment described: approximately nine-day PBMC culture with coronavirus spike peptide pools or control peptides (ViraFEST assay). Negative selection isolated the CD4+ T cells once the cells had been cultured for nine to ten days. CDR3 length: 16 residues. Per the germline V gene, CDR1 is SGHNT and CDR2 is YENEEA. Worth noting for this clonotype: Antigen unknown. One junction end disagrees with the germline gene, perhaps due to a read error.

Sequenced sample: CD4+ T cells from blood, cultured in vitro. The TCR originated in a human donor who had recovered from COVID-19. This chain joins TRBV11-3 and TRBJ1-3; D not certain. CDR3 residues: CASSSPGRGSGDTIYF. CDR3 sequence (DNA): TGTGCCAGCAGCTCCCCGGGTCGAGGGTCTGGAGACACCATATATTTT.